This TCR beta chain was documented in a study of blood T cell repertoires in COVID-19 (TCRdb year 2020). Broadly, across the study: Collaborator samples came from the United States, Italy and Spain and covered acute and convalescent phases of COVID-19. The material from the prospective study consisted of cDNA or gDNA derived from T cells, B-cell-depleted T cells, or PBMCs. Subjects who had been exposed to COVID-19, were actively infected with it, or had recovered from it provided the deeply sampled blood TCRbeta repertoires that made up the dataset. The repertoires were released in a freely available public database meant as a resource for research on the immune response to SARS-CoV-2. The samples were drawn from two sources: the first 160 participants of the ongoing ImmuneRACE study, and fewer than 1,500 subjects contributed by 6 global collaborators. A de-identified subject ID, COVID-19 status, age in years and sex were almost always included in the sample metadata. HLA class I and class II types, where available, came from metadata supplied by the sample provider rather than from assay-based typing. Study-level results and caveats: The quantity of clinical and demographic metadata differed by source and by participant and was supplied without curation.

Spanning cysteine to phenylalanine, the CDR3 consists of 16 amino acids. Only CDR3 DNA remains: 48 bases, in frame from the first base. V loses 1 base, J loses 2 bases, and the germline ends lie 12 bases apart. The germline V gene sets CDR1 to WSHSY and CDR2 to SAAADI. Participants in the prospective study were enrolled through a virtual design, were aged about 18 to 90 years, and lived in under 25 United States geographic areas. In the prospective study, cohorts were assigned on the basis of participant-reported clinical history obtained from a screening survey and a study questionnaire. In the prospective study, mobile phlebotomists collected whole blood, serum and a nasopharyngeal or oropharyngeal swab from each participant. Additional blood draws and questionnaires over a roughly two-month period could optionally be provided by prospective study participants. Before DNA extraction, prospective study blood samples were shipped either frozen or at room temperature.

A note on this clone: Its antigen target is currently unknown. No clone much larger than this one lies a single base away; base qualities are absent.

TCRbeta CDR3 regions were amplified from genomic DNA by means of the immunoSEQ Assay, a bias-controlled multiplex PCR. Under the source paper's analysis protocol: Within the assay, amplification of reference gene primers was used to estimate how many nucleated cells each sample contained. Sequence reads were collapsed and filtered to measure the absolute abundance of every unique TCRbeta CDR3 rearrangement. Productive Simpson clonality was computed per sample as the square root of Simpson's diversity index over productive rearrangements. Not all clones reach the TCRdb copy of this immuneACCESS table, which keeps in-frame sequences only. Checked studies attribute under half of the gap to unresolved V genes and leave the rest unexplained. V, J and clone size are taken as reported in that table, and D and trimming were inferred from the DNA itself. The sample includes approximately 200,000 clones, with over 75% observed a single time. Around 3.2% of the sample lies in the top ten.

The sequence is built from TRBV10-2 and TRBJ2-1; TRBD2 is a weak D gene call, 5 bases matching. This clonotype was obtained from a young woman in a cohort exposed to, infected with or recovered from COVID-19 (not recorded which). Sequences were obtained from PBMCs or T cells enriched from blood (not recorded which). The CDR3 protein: CASSELAGEAYNEQFF. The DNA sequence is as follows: TGCGCCAGCAGTGAGTTGGCCGGGGAAGCCTACAATGAGCAGTTCTTC.